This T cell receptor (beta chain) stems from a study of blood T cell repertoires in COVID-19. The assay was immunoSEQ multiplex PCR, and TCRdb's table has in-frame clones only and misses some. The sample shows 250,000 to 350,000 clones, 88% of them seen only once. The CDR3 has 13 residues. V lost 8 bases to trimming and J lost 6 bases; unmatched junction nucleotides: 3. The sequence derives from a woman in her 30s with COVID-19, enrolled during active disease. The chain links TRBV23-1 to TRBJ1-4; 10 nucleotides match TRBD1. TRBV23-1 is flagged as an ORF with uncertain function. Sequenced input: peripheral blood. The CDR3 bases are TGCGCCAGCCGGGACAGGGGTTATGAAAAACTGTTTTTT. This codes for CASRDRGYEKLFF.